This paragraph covers one T cell receptor beta chain sequence. The antigen remains undetermined. Trimming took 5 bases from V and 7 from J, leaving 14 bases between them. CDR3 length: 14 amino acids. The germline gives CDR1 SEHNR, CDR2 FQNEAQ (reference sequence). The data were obtained in a study of blood T cells in healthy people across ages. Findings and caveats of the study: Estimates of diversity drawn from one million T cells were considered underestimates.

Sample-barcoded 5' priming and a J-beta primer mix drove a second PCR of 7 to 11 cycles. TCRdb called the 5' RACE reads again in MiXCR, with one record for every CDR3 protein. This table has about 600,000 distinct CDR3 sequences, around 50% appearing once. This TCR was sampled from a man of 80 years or more in good health. The specimen was blood. J is TRBJ1-4 and V is TRBV7-9; no clear D gene. The CDR3 coding sequence is TGTGCCAGCAGCCCCGTCGCCACGGTTGAAAAACTGTTTTTT. It codes for CASSPVATVEKLFF.